This T cell receptor beta chain originates from a study of cytomegalovirus exposure and HLA in healthy donors. This clone has a handful of counts. Vbeta (60) and Jbeta (13) primers were used in the PCR. Measured with immunoSEQ multiplex PCR; TCRdb has only the in-frame clones, and not every one. The sample shows 110,000 to 150,000 clones, 79% of them seen only once. The CDR3 loop spans 12 amino acids. Germline V gene lookup returns CDR1 SNHLY and CDR2 FYNNEI. Trimming shortened V by 0 bases and J by 10 bases, and 9 bases separated the two germline ends. Material for sequencing was PBMCs. The sequence was obtained from a man younger than 35 in good health and CMV-seronegative. The gene calls are TRBV2 and TRBJ1-1, with D unclear. For the CDR3, the DNA is TGTGCCAGCAGTGAAGCCCCTACCGGAGCTTTCTTT. Protein sequence: CASSEAPTGAFF.